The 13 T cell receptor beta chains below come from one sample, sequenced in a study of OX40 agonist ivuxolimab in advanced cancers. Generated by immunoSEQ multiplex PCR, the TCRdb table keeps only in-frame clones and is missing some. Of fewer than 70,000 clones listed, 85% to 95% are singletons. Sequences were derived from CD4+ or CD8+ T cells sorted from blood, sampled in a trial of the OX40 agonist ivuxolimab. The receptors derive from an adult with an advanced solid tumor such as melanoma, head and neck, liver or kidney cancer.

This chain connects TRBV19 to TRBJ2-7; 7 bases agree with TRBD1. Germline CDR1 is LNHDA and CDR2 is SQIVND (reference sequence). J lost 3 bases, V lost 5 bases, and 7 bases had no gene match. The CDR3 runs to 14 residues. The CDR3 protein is CASSPGTALYEQYF. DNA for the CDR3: TGTGCCAGTAGTCCGGGGACAGCTCTCTACGAGCAGTACTTC.

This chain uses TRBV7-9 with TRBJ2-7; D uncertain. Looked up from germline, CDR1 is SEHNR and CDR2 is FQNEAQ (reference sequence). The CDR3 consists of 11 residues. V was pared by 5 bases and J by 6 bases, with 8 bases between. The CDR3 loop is CASSQSLEQYF. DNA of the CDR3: TGTGCCAGCAGCCAAAGCCTCGAGCAGTACTTC.

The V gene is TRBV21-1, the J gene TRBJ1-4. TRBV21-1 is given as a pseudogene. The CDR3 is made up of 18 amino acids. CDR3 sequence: CASSKKARGEGPNEKLFF. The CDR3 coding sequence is TGTGCCAGCAGCAAAAAGGCGAGGGGTGAGGGCCCTAATGAAAAACTGTTTTTT.

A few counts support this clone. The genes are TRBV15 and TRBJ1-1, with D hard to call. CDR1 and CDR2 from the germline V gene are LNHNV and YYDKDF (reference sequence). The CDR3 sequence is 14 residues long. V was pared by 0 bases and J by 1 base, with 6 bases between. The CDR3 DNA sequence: TGTGCCACCAGCAGAGAACAGAGGAACACTGAAGCTTTCTTT. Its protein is CATSREQRNTEAFF. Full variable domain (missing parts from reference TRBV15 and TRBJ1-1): DAMVIQNPRYQVTQFGKPVTLSCSQTLNHNVMYWYQQKSSQAPKLLFHYYDKDFNNEADTPDNFQSRRPNTSFCFLDIRSPGLGDTAMYLCATSREQRNTEAFFGQGTRLTVV.

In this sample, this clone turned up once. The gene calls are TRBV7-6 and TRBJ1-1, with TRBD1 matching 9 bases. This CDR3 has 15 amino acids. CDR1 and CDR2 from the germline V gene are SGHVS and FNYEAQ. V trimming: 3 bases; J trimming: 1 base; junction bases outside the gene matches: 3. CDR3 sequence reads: CASSFRTGANTEAFF. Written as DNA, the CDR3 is TGTGCCAGCAGCTTCAGGACAGGGGCGAACACTGAAGCTTTCTTT.

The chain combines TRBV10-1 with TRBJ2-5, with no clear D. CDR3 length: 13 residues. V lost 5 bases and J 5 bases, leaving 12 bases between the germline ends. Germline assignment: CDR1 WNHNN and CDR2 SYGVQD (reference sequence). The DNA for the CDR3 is TGCGCCAGCAGTCAGCAGACGACGGAGACCCAGTACTTC. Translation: CASSQQTTETQYF.

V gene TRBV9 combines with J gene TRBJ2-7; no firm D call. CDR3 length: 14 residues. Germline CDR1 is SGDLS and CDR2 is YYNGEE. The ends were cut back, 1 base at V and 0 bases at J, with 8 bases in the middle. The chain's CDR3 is CASSVNGDSYEQYF. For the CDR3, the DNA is TGTGCCAGCAGCGTAAATGGGGACTCCTACGAGCAGTACTTC. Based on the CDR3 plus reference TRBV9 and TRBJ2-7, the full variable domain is DSGVTQTPKHLITATGQRVTLRCSPRSGDLSVYWYQQSLDQGLQFLIQYYNGEERAKGNILERFSAQQFPDLHSELNLSSLELGDSALYFCASSVNGDSYEQYFGPGTRLTVT.

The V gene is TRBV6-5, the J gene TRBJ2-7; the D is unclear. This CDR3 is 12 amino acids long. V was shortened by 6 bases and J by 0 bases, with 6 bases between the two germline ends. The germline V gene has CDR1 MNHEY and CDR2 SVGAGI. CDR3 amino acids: CASRRDSYEQYF. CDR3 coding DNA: TGTGCCAGCAGGCGCGACTCCTACGAGCAGTACTTC.

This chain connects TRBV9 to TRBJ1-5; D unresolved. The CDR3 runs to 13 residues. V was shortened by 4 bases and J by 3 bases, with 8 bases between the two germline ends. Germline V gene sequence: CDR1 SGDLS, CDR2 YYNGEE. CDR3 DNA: TGTGCCAGCAGCAATAGTCACAATCAGCCCCAGCATTTT. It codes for CASSNSHNQPQHF.

CDR3 loop: CAWNTGGNQPQHF. CDR3 nucleotides: TGTGCCTGGAATACAGGAGGCAATCAGCCCCAGCATTTT. J is TRBJ1-5 and V is TRBV30; D might be TRBD1 (5 bases). The CDR3 covers 13 residues. V lost 4 bases and J 2 bases, leaving 9 bases between the germline ends. Germline lookup yields CDR1 GTSNPN and CDR2 SVGIG (reference sequence).

CDR3 region: CASSQGRTSGKETQYF. As DNA, the CDR3 is TGCGCCAGCAGCCAAGGGCGGACTAGCGGGAAAGAGACCCAGTACTTC. The gene calls are TRBV4-1 and TRBJ2-5, with 12 nucleotides matching TRBD2. The germline V gene has CDR1 MGHRA and CDR2 YSYEKL. Germline trimming cut 1 base from V and 3 bases from J; bases unmatched to any gene: 3. The CDR3 has 16 amino acids.

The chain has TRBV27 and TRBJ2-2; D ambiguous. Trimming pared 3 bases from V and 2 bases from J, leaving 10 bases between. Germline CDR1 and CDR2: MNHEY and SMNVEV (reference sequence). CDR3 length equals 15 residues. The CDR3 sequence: CASSFKGGNTGELFF. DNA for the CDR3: TGTGCCAGCAGTTTTAAGGGCGGTAACACCGGGGAGCTGTTTTTT.

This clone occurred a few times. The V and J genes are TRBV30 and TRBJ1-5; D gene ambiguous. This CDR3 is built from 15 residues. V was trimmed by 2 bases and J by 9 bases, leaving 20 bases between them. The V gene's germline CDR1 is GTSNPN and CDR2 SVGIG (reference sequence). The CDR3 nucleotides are TGTGCCTGGAGTTCGTCAGTTAATCCTTATGCGCCCCAGCATTTT. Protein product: CAWSSSVNPYAPQHF.